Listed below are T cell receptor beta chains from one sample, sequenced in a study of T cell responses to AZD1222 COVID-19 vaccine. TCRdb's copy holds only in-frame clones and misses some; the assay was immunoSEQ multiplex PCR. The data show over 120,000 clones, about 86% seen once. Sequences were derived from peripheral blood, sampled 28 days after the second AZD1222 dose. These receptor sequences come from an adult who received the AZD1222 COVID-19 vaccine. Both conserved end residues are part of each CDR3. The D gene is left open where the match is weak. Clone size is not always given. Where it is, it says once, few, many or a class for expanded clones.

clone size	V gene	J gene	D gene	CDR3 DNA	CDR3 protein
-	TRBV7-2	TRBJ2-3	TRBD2	TGTGCCAGCAGGTACGGCGGGGGGACTAGCACAGATACGCAGTATTTT	CASRYGGGTSTDTQYF
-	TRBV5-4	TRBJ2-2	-	TGTGCCAGCACCCCGCGACTAGACGCGAACACCGGGGAGCTGTTTTTT	CASTPRLDANTGELFF
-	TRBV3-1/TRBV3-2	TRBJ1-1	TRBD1	TGTGCCAGCAGCCCGAGTCCCGGGACAGGTTCTGCAACTGAAGCTTTCTTT	CASSPSPGTGSATEAFF
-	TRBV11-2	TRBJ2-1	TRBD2	TGTGCCAGCAACAAAGCGGGAGCGGTTGGAGACAATGAGCAGTTCTTC	CASNKAGAVGDNEQFF
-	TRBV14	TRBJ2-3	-	TGTGCCAGCAGCCAGTCAGATACGCAGTATTTT	CASSQSDTQYF
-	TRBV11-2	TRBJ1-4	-	TGTGCCAGCCGAAGGACAGCAACTAATGAAAAACTGTTTTTT	CASRRTATNEKLFF
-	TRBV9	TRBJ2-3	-	TGTGCCAGCAGCGTAGGGGTAGTCCCAGATACGCAGTATTTT	CASSVGVVPDTQYF
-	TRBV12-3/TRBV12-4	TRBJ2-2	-	TGTGCCAGCAGTGAGGGGGGCGGGGAGCTGTTTTTT	CASSEGGGELFF
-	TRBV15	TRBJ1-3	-	TGTGCCACCAGCAGAGAGGTGAACGGAAACACCATATATTTT	CATSREVNGNTIYF
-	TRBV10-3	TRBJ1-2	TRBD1	TGTGCCATCAAATCGGGACAGGGTTTAGAAGGCTACACCTTC	CAIKSGQGLEGYTF
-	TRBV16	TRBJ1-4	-	TGTGCCAGCAGCCTGACGGTTGCAACTAATGAAAAACTGTTTTTT	CASSLTVATNEKLFF
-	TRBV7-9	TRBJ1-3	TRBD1	TGTGCCAGCAGCTTCGAACAGGGGAAATCTGGAAACACCATATATTTT	CASSFEQGKSGNTIYF
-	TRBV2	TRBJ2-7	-	TGTGCCAGCAGCGCGGGGTACGAGCAGTACTTC	CASSAGYEQYF
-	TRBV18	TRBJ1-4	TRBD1	TGTGCCAGCTCACCTGGGGGACAGGGGTTTGAAAAACTGTTTTTT	CASSPGGQGFEKLFF
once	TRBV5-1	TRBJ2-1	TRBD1	TGCGCCAGTACCGTCACGGTTACAGGGGACTACAATGAGCAGTTCTTC	CASTVTVTGDYNEQFF
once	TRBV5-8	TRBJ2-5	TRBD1	TGTGCCAGCAGCCCTCAGGGGGCGGGAGAGACCCAGTACTTC	CASSPQGAGETQYF
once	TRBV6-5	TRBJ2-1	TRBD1	TGTGCCAGCATCGGGGGGACAGGGAACCATGAGCAGTTCTTC	CASIGGTGNHEQFF
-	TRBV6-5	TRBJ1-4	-	TGTGCCAGCAGTAGAGCTAATGAAAAACTGTTTTTT	CASSRANEKLFF
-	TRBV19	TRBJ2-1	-	TGTGCCAGTAGTGCCCGGGCCAGGGGCCCCAATGAGCAGTTCTTC	CASSARARGPNEQFF
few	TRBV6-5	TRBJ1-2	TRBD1	TGTGCCAGCAACCCCGGGACAGGGCTCTATGGCTACACCTTC	CASNPGTGLYGYTF
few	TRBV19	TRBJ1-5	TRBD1	TGTGCCAGTACATATCGGGGTCGGGACAGGGACTTTCAGCCCCAGCATTTT	CASTYRGRDRDFQPQHF
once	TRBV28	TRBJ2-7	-	TGTGCCAGCAGTCCCTCTTGGGGATCCTACGAGCAGTACTTC	CASSPSWGSYEQYF
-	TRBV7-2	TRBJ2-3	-	TGTGCCAGCAGTCCTAAGCGGCCTAGCACAGATACGCAGTATTTT	CASSPKRPSTDTQYF
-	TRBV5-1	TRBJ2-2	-	TGCGCCAGCAGCCCTTCCCGGGTAACCGGGGAGCTGTTTTTT	CASSPSRVTGELFF
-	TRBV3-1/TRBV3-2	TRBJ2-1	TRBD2	TGTGCCAGCAGCGGCCGACTAGCGGGTCTGGGGAATGAGCAGTTCTTC	CASSGRLAGLGNEQFF
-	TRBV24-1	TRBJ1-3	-	TGTGCCACCAGTGTCCTTCACAGCTGCGGAAACACCATATATTTT	CATSVLHSCGNTIYF
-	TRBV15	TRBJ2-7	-	TGTGCCACCAGCAGAGTTCTGGAGGGTTCCTACGAGCAGTACTTC	CATSRVLEGSYEQYF
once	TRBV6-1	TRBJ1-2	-	TGTGCCAGCAGTGACCCCGGGGACCCTTATTACTTC	CASSDPGDPYYF
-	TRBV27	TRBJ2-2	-	TGTGCCAGCAGTTTTAACACCGGGGAGCTGTTTTTT	CASSFNTGELFF
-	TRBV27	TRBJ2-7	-	TGTGCCAGCAGTTTAGAAAGGAGCTCCTACGAGCAGTACTTC	CASSLERSSYEQYF
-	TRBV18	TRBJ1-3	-	TGTGCCAGCTCAGCGGGACACAGCTCTGGAAACACCATATATTTT	CASSAGHSSGNTIYF
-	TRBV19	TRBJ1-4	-	TGTGCCAGTAGTTGGTCAACCGGCGAAAAACTGTTTTTT	CASSWSTGEKLFF
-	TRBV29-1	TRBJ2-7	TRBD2	TGCAGCGTTGAAGATGAACGGGAGGGCCGCTACGAGCAGTACTTC	CSVEDEREGRYEQYF
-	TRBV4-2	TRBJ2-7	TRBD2	TGTGCCAGCAGCTACTCACCCGGGACTAGCGGGGGGGCCGAGCAGTACTTC	CASSYSPGTSGGAEQYF
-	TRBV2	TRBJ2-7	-	TGTGCCAGCAGTGTCCTCTTCTCCGGTGGGCAGTACTTC	CASSVLFSGGQYF
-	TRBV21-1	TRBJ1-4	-	TGTGCCAGCACCCCCAAGGACGGGGAAAAACTGTTTTTT	CASTPKDGEKLFF